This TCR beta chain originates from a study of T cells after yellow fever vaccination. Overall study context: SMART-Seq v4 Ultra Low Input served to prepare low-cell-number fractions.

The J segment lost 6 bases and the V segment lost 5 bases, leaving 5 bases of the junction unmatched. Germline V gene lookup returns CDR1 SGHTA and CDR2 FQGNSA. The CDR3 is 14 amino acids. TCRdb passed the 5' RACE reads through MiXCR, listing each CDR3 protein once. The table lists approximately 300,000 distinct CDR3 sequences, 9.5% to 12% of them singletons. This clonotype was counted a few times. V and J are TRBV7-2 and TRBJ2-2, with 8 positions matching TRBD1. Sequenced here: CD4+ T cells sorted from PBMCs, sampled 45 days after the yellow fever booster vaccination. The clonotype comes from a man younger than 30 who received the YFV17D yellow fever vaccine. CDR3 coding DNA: TGTGCCAGCAGCCCGGACAGGGCACCCGGGGAGCTGTTTTTT. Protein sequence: CASSPDRAPGELFF.